These T cell receptor beta chains were read from a single sample in a study of beta chain features in type 1 diabetes. TCRdb keeps only in-frame clones here, not all; method: immunoSEQ multiplex PCR. The sample contains a few hundred thousand clones, around 14% of which appear only once. Sample: naive CD4+ T cells from blood. All receptors derive from a man aged 25 to 40 in good health. Each CDR3 is given with its conserved first and last residue. The D gene is left open where the match is weak. Clone size, where shown, is once, few, many, or a class for clones that have expanded.

d_gene | abundance | j_gene | v_gene | CDR3aa | CDR3nt
TRBD1 | few | TRBJ2-1 | TRBV9 | CASSVGQGVYNEQFF | TGTGCCAGCAGCGTGGGACAGGGGGTTTACAATGAGCAGTTCTTC
NA | NA | TRBJ2-6 | TRBV14 | CASSQGTPRGAGANVLTF | TGTGCCAGCAGCCAAGGGACTCCGAGAGGAGCTGGGGCCAACGTCCTGACTTTC
NA | many | TRBJ2-1 | TRBV30 | CAWSVTLGEQFF | TGTGCCTGGAGTGTAACCCTCGGTGAGCAGTTCTTC
NA | NA | TRBJ2-2 | TRBV30 | CAWSPRRGTGELFF | TGTGCCTGGAGTCCTCGACGGGGGACCGGGGAGCTGTTTTTT
TRBD2 | NA | TRBJ2-1 | TRBV7-6 | CASSTVVGGTSSSYNEQFF | TGTGCCAGCAGCACAGTTGTCGGGGGGACCTCGAGCTCCTACAATGAGCAGTTCTTC
TRBD1 | few | TRBJ2-2 | TRBV27 | CASSSRTGGELFF | TGTGCCAGCAGTTCCCGGACAGGCGGGGAGCTGTTTTTT
TRBD2 | NA | TRBJ2-5 | TRBV6-5 | CASSYGLAGGQETQYF | TGTGCCAGCAGTTATGGACTAGCGGGGGGTCAAGAGACCCAGTACTTC
NA | few | TRBJ2-5 | TRBV6-5 | CASSYSRETQYF | TGTGCCAGCAGTTACTCGCGGGAGACCCAGTACTTC
NA | NA | TRBJ2-3 | TRBV29-1 | CSVDFTDTQYF | TGCAGCGTTGACTTCACAGATACGCAGTATTTT
NA | NA | TRBJ2-3 | TRBV30 | CAWSVGGTSRRTDTQYF | TGTGCCTGGAGTGTCGGCGGAACCTCGAGGCGCACAGATACGCAGTATTTT
TRBD1 | NA | TRBJ2-7 | TRBV10-3 | CAISAPTWGTGAYEQYF | TGTGCCATCAGTGCCCCTACTTGGGGGACAGGAGCCTACGAGCAGTACTTC
NA | few | TRBJ2-1 | TRBV27 | CASSLPGARQFF | TGTGCCAGCAGTCTCCCGGGGGCAAGGCAGTTCTTC
TRBD2 | NA | TRBJ2-5 | TRBV7-2 | CASSPGLGEETQYF | TGTGCCAGCAGCCCGGGACTAGGGGAAGAGACCCAGTACTTC
TRBD1 | few | TRBJ2-5 | TRBV7-9 | CASSQGTALETQYF | TGTGCCAGCAGCCAGGGGACAGCCCTTGAGACCCAGTACTTC
TRBD1 | NA | TRBJ1-1 | TRBV15 | CATSRSRGKQNTEAFF | TGTGCCACCAGCAGATCCAGGGGGAAGCAGAACACTGAAGCTTTCTTT
NA | many | TRBJ2-7 | TRBV4-3 | CASSQDAGTEQYF | TGCGCCAGCAGCCAAGATGCCGGGACCGAGCAGTACTTC
NA | NA | TRBJ1-4 | TRBV7-9 | CASSFAGANEKLFF | TGTGCCAGCAGCTTCGCAGGGGCTAATGAAAAACTGTTTTTT
TRBD2 | few | TRBJ2-5 | TRBV10-3 | CAISGRMRGETQYF | TGTGCCATCAGTGGTAGGATGCGGGGGGAGACCCAGTACTTC
NA | few | TRBJ2-1 | TRBV7-8 | CASSSQGMEGGEQFF | TGTGCCAGCAGTTCACAGGGAATGGAAGGGGGGGAGCAGTTCTTC
NA | few | TRBJ2-1 | TRBV4-3 | CASSQDEGVMINEQFF | TGCGCCAGCAGCCAAGATGAGGGGGTTATGATCAATGAGCAGTTCTTC
NA | few | TRBJ2-1 | TRBV7-9 | CASSLALRDEQFF | TGTGCCAGCAGCTTAGCATTAAGGGATGAGCAGTTCTTC
NA | NA | TRBJ2-1 | TRBV5-1 | CASSFGAYNEQFF | TGCGCCAGCAGCTTTGGGGCCTACAATGAGCAGTTCTTC
TRBD2 | NA | TRBJ2-1 | TRBV9 | CASSVSLAGVDGEQFF | TGTGCCAGCAGCGTAAGCCTAGCGGGCGTGGATGGTGAGCAGTTCTTC
TRBD1 | few | TRBJ1-1 | TRBV14 | CASSRRVRGRLNTEAFF | TGTGCCAGCAGCCGCCGAGTTAGGGGGCGCCTGAACACTGAAGCTTTCTTT
TRBD1 | NA | TRBJ2-1 | TRBV7-8 | CASSFGTGPYNEQFF | TGTGCCAGCAGCTTCGGGACAGGACCATACAATGAGCAGTTCTTC
NA | NA | TRBJ2-3 | TRBV5-1 | CASSEFPLLSTDTQYF | TGCGCCAGCAGCGAATTCCCACTATTGAGCACAGATACGCAGTATTTT
TRBD1 | few | TRBJ2-3 | TRBV7-2 | CASSSDRQSTDTQYF | TGTGCCAGCAGCTCGGACAGGCAGAGCACAGATACGCAGTATTTT
TRBD1 | NA | TRBJ2-3 | TRBV9 | CASSVVGTGVTDTQYF | TGTGCCAGCAGCGTAGTAGGGACAGGGGTCACAGATACGCAGTATTTT
TRBD1 | few | TRBJ1-3 | TRBV9 | CASSGGTDSGNTIYF | TGTGCCAGCAGCGGCGGGACAGACTCTGGAAACACCATATATTTT
NA | NA | TRBJ1-2 | TRBV14 | CASSRSGKAYGYTF | TGTGCCAGCAGCCGCTCAGGGAAGGCCTATGGCTACACCTTC
NA | NA | TRBJ2-1 | TRBV6-5 | CASSRGGTEQFF | TGTGCCAGCAGCCGCGGGGGCACTGAGCAGTTCTTC
TRBD2 | NA | TRBJ2-1 | TRBV4-2 | CASSPSIAGRENEQFF | TGTGCCAGCAGCCCCTCTATAGCGGGACGGGAGAATGAGCAGTTCTTC
NA | few | TRBJ2-2 | TRBV4-2 | CAIRRGTDTGELFF | TGTGCCATCCGTCGCGGGACGGACACCGGGGAGCTGTTTTTT
TRBD2 | NA | TRBJ2-5 | TRBV9 | CASSLSGSGGETQYF | TGTGCCAGCAGCCTCAGCGGGAGTGGAGGCGAGACCCAGTACTTC
NA | NA | TRBJ1-1 | TRBV18 | CASSPTTMDAFF | TGTGCCAGCTCACCAACGACTATGGATGCTTTCTTT
NA | NA | TRBJ2-7 | TRBV7-2 | CASSSRLGEQYF | TGTGCCAGCAGCTCCCGACTGGGAGAGCAGTACTTC
TRBD1 | few | TRBJ2-6 | TRBV7-2 | CASSTGGGTGANVLTF | TGTGCCAGCAGCACAGGGGGTGGGACTGGGGCCAACGTCCTGACTTTC
NA | once | TRBJ1-2 | TRBV2 | CASSPGRALGGYTF | TGTGCCAGCAGTCCAGGGAGGGCCCTTGGTGGCTACACCTTC
TRBD1 | few | TRBJ2-3 | TRBV27 | CATGNRGTDTQYF | TGTGCCACCGGAAACAGGGGAACAGATACGCAGTATTTT
TRBD2 | few | TRBJ2-5 | TRBV7-2 | CASSETSGGGTQYF | TGTGCCAGCAGCGAGACTAGCGGGGGCGGGACCCAGTACTTC
TRBD1 | NA | TRBJ2-3 | TRBV10-3 | CAISVGTGGTDTQYF | TGTGCCATCAGTGTAGGGACAGGGGGCACAGATACGCAGTATTTT
NA | few | TRBJ1-2 | TRBV20-1 | CSVTGRYGYTF | TGCAGTGTAACAGGACGTTATGGCTACACCTTC
TRBD1 | few | TRBJ2-3 | TRBV18 | CASSLTGGYTDTQYF | TGTGCCAGCTCCCTGACAGGGGGTTACACAGATACGCAGTATTTT
NA | NA | TRBJ2-1 | TRBV15 | CATSRGLYSYNEQFF | TGTGCCACCAGCAGAGGACTTTACTCCTACAATGAGCAGTTCTTC
NA | few | TRBJ1-6 | TRBV28 | CASQGFGSPLHF | TGTGCCAGCCAGGGTTTCGGTTCACCCCTCCACTTT
TRBD1 | NA | TRBJ2-3 | TRBV27 | CASSTDGTVDTQYF | TGTGCCAGCAGCACCGACGGGACAGTGGATACGCAGTATTTT
NA | NA | TRBJ2-5 | TRBV29-1 | CSGGTGRTQYF | TGCAGCGGCGGGACTGGGCGGACCCAGTACTTC
NA | few | TRBJ2-1 | TRBV30 | CAWSVRGLIGNEQFF | TGTGCCTGGAGTGTACGGGGGCTAATCGGCAATGAGCAGTTCTTC
NA | NA | TRBJ2-1 | TRBV7-9 | CASSLEATGRQFF | TGTGCCAGCAGCTTAGAAGCCACAGGAAGGCAGTTCTTC
NA | NA | TRBJ2-2 | TRBV6-5 | CASIQDSTGELFF | TGTGCCAGCATCCAGGACAGCACCGGGGAGCTGTTTTTT
NA | NA | TRBJ2-1 | TRBV7-6 | CASSFKGSTLGNEQFF | TGTGCCAGCAGCTTCAAGGGCAGCACGTTGGGCAATGAGCAGTTCTTC
TRBD1 | NA | TRBJ2-7 | TRBV29-1 | CSGTATGHEQYF | TGCAGCGGAACGGCGACAGGGCACGAGCAGTACTTC
TRBD1 | NA | TRBJ2-7 | TRBV4-3 | CASSQDPWTGSTYEQYF | TGCGCCAGCAGCCAAGACCCTTGGACAGGGAGTACCTACGAGCAGTACTTC